One and the same sample provided the 6 T cell receptor beta chains below, sequenced in a study of blood T cell repertoires in COVID-19. Method: immunoSEQ multiplex PCR; TCRdb's copy keeps in-frame clones and lacks some. This table has about 53,000 clones, roughly 79% appearing once. Sequenced input: peripheral blood. These receptors were taken from a human donor in a cohort sampled during active COVID-19.

J is TRBJ1-2 and V is TRBV28; 8 nucleotides align to TRBD1. Trimming took 6 bases from V and 5 from J; bases not matched to a gene: 8. Germline CDR1 is MDHEN and CDR2 is SYDVKM. The CDR3 totals 14 residues. CDR3 in DNA: TGTGCCAGCAGCCGGACAGGGTTTTCATATGGCTACACCTTC. Translation: CASSRTGFSYGYTF.

The chain is built from TRBV19 and TRBJ2-1; maybe TRBD1 (6 bases). Germline V gives CDR1 LNHDA, CDR2 SQIVND (reference sequence). The CDR3 totals 14 residues. V was trimmed by 5 bases and J by 12 bases, leaving 20 bases between them. Here the CDR3 DNA reads TGTGCCAGTAGTGTATCCGGGACACAACCCTGGCAGTTCTTC. It is translated as CASSVSGTQPWQFF.

This rearrangement joins TRBV10-3 to TRBJ1-2, with D unresolved. Germline V CDR1 and CDR2: ENHRY, SYGVKD. The CDR3 consists of 15 residues. V was shortened by 0 bases and J by 2 bases, with 10 bases between the two germline ends. The CDR3 nucleotides read TGTGCCATCAGTGAGTCGGGCAGAGCCAACTATGGCTACACCTTC. Encoded protein: CAISESGRANYGYTF.

There are a few counts of this clone. The chain has TRBV9 and TRBJ1-1, with D hard to call. Trimming left V 3 bases short and J 5 bases short, with 11 bases between. The CDR3 contains 13 residues. Germline CDR1 is SGDLS and CDR2 is YYNGEE. The CDR3 DNA reads TGTGCCAGCAGCGCAGACGGACTGACTGAAGCTTTCTTT. Translated, it gives CASSADGLTEAFF.

The chain employs TRBV19 and TRBJ2-7, with 9 bases aligning to TRBD1. The V gene end was trimmed by 4 bases and the J gene end by 5 bases; junction bases not matched to a gene: 9. The CDR3 totals 15 residues. Germline V gene lookup returns CDR1 LNHDA and CDR2 SQIVND (reference sequence). The CDR3 DNA sequence: TGTGCCAGTAGTAAGTCCGGGACAGGGAGAGACGAGCAGTACTTC. Amino acids: CASSKSGTGRDEQYF. The whole variable domain, remainder taken from reference TRBV19 and TRBJ2-7, is DGGITQSPKYLFRKEGQNVTLSCEQNLNHDAMYWYRQDPGQGLRLIYYSQIVNDFQKGDIAEGYSVSREKKESFPLTVTSAQKNPTAFYLCASSKSGTGRDEQYFGPGTRLTVT.

V and J are TRBV2 and TRBJ1-2; D remains unclear. From germline, CDR1 is SNHLY and CDR2 FYNNEI. The V end was cut by 11 bases, the J end by 2 bases, with 9 bases between. The CDR3 loop spans 11 amino acids. CDR3 loop: CAEGGNYGYTF. The CDR3 DNA follows: TGTGCCGAGGGTGGGAACTATGGCTACACCTTC.